Detailed here is one T cell receptor beta chain. What it recognizes is unknown. Sequenced by immunoSEQ multiplex PCR; TCRdb stores in-frame clones only, minus some. The sample has fewer than 35,000 clones, almost 90% seen once; the top ten hold around 21%. The data stem from a study of a mutant IDH1 vaccine in newly diagnosed glioma. Study in general: Previous treatment comprised radiotherapy, temozolomide, or both, mostly both.

Time point indicated: week 11, during vaccination. The investigators gave 300 ug of mutant IDH1 20-mer peptide in each vaccine dose, together with topical imiquimod. Each of the donors came in with new WHO grade 3 or 4 astrocytomas that were IDH1-mutant and ATRX-lost. Trimming pared 3 bases from V and 0 bases from J, leaving 15 bases between. The germline V gene encodes CDR1 SNHLY and CDR2 FYNNEI. CDR3 length: 17 residues. The sequence came from a man younger than 35 with glioma. This sequence joins TRBV2 and TRBJ1-3; D gene uncertain. The sequences come from PBMCs, collected from a glioma patient whose treatment included an IDH1 peptide vaccine. The CDR3 loop is CASSDGRGFSSGNTIYF. The CDR3 DNA reads TGTGCCAGCAGTGACGGTCGAGGCTTTAGCTCTGGAAACACCATATATTTT.